This T cell receptor (beta chain) was obtained from a study of CD8 T cells in Susac syndrome (dated by TCRdb to the late 2010s). About the full investigation: Whether CD8+ T cell activation and differentiation in Susac syndrome was antigen driven was tested using repertoire sequencing. The clonality of the CD8+ T cell repertoire was compared across about a dozen healthy donors, roughly 14 Susac syndrome patients and fewer than 16 multiple sclerosis patients. Findings and caveats that apply to the study as a whole: The study acknowledged that relatively few individuals were included in the TCR sequencing and HLA analysis.

RNA was extracted using the RNeasy kit, and roughly 0.5 to 1 microgram was reverse transcribed with random hexamers. The immunoSEQ multiplex PCR assay, covering 54 Vbeta and 13 Jbeta segments, was used to amplify TCR beta CDR3 regions. To correct PCR amplification bias, a synthetic template baseline was used for both primer optimization and computational correction. Processing in the source paper ran as follows. Reads were annotated to V, D and J genes according to IMGT and were analyzed with immunoSEQ Analyzer, with only productive sequences retained. Clonality was computed as one minus Shannon entropy normalized by log2 of the number of productive unique sequences. For each patient and control, public and private clones were evaluated within the 100 most prevalent clones. A clone was defined as Susac-specific if it was absent from the healthy and MS cohorts, from some 980 published viral clones and from other ImmuneACCESS disease sequences. The public reads were quality trimmed at Q25 with fastp and then assembled into clones with MiXCR by TCRdb, keeping productive beta chains. When rows share a CDR3 protein, they turn into one entry using the most common DNA and genes. The authors' filters were not applied to this entry. The sample profile shows 250,000 to 350,000 distinct CDR3 sequences; approximately 84% of them were found once. The top ten clones comprise 0.095% to 0.14% of the sample.

High-throughput TCR beta sequencing profiled peripheral blood CD8+ and CD4+ T cells from healthy donors, Susac syndrome patients and multiple sclerosis patients. Multiple sclerosis controls were treatment-naive patients with stable or active relapsing-remitting disease fulfilling revised McDonald criteria. Bulk CD8+ and CD4+ T cells were purified by magnetic negative isolation, whereas CD8+ TEMRA cells were enriched by FACS. Blood was drawn into EDTA tubes, processed within 24 hours, and PBMCs were isolated by density gradient centrifugation. PBMCs intended for TCR sequencing were cryopreserved in liquid nitrogen and were subsequently thawed in a 37 degrees C water bath. The sorted or isolated CD4+, CD8+ and CD8+ TEMRA cells reached a purity of at least 90%. CDR1 and CDR2 are read off the germline V gene (reference sequence) as DFQATT and SNEGSKA. V drops 0 bases and J drops 4 bases, leaving 7 bases in between. The CDR3 covers 13 residues, taking in both the cysteine and the phenylalanine. Here the CDR3 DNA is all that survives: 39 bases in frame from base 1.

A word on this clonotype: It has no known antigen specificity. No much larger clonotype is one base removed from it; base qualities were not supplied.

The V and J segments used are TRBV20-1 and TRBJ2-4; perhaps TRBD2 is the D gene, with 5 bases matching. Sequenced sample: CD8+ T cells from PBMCs. The sequence was obtained from a human donor with multiple sclerosis. CDR3 reads: CSARDLAKNIQYF. The bases are TGCAGTGCTAGAGATCTAGCTAAAAACATTCAGTACTTC.